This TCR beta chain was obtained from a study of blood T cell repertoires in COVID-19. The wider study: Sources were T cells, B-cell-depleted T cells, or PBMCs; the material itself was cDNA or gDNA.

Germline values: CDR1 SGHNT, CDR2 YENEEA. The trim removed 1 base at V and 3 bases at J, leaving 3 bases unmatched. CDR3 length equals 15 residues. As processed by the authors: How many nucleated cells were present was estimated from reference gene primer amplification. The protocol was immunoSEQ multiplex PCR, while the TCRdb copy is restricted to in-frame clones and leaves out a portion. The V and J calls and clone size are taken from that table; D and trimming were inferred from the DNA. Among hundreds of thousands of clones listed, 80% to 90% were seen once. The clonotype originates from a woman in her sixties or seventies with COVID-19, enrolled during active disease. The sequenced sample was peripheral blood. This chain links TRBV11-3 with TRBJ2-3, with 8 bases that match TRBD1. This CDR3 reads CASSLGQGRTDTQYF. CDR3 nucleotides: TGTGCCAGCAGCTTAGGACAGGGGAGAACAGATACGCAGTATTTT. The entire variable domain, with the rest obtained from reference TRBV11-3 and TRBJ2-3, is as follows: EAGVVQSPRYKIIEKKQPVAFWCNPISGHNTLYWYLQNLGQGPELLIRYENEEAVDDSQLPKDRFSAERLKGVDSTLKIQPAELGDSAVYLCASSLGQGRTDTQYFGPGTRLTVL.